These T cell receptor beta chains were read from a single sample in a study of PD-1 blockade in mismatch repair-deficient tumors. Sequenced by immunoSEQ multiplex PCR; TCRdb stores in-frame clones only, minus some. The table records about 100,000 clones, roughly four fifths of them present only once. Source: peripheral blood, taken approximately 35 weeks after starting pembrolizumab. All receptors derive from an adult with mismatch repair-deficient cancer. Each CDR3 is given with its conserved first and last residue. A D gene is named only where the DNA matches it firmly. Clone size is not always given. Where it is, it says once, few, many or a class for expanded clones.

d_gene,v_gene,j_gene,abundance,CDR3nt,CDR3aa
TRBD1,TRBV7-6,TRBJ2-1,NA,TGTGCCAGCAGCCCCCCGGACAGGGCGCTGTTCTTC,CASSPPDRALFF
TRBD2,TRBV7-9,TRBJ2-7,NA,TGTGCCAGCAGCTGGGGGACTAGCGGGACGTACGAGCAGTACTTC,CASSWGTSGTYEQYF
TRBD2,TRBV7-9,TRBJ2-2,NA,TGTGCCAGCAGCCACCGGACTAGCGGAAACACCGGGGAGCTGTTTTTT,CASSHRTSGNTGELFF
NA,TRBV6-6,TRBJ2-7,NA,TGTGCCAGCAGCCCTGAGGGAGCCCACGAGCAGTACTTC,CASSPEGAHEQYF
NA,TRBV9,TRBJ1-5,NA,TGTGCCAGCAGCCCGCAGGGGACGGGTCAGCCCCAGCATTTT,CASSPQGTGQPQHF
NA,TRBV13,TRBJ2-3,NA,TGTGCCAGCAGGCCCAGATCAACCGGCACAGATACGCAGTATTTT,CASRPRSTGTDTQYF
NA,TRBV19,TRBJ1-4,once,TGTGCCAGTAGTATAGATCCCCGGGCTCCACAGAATGAAAAACTGTTTTTT,CASSIDPRAPQNEKLFF
NA,TRBV4-3,TRBJ1-5,NA,TGCGCCAGCAGCCAAGATCTTCACAGGGAAGGCGGACAGCCCCAGCATTTT,CASSQDLHREGGQPQHF
NA,TRBV5-5,TRBJ1-1,NA,TGTGCCAGCAGCTGGAGGGGTTACACTGAAGCTTTCTTT,CASSWRGYTEAFF
NA,TRBV14,TRBJ1-1,once,TGTGCCAGCAGTCTCGGCGAGACTAAAGCTTTCTTT,CASSLGETKAFF
NA,TRBV19,TRBJ1-5,NA,TGTGCCAGTACCCATAGGCCCGAATATAGCAATCAGCCCCAGCATTTT,CASTHRPEYSNQPQHF
NA,TRBV14,TRBJ2-7,NA,TGTGCCAGCAGCCAAGATCTACCGATACAGTACTTC,CASSQDLPIQYF
TRBD2,TRBV7-6,TRBJ2-7,NA,TGTGCCAGCAGCCCCCGGACTAGCGGGCCCCTCTACGAGCAGTACTTC,CASSPRTSGPLYEQYF
NA,TRBV30,TRBJ1-1,NA,TGTGCCTGGAGTGTACATAGGGTCACTGAAGCTTTCTTT,CAWSVHRVTEAFF
TRBD2,TRBV19,TRBJ2-7,few,TGTGCCAGTAGCACCGGGACTATCTACGAGCAGTACTTC,CASSTGTIYEQYF
NA,TRBV9,TRBJ2-1,NA,TGTGCCAGCAGCACCCGAGCGGGTCCAGACAATGAGCAGTTCTTC,CASSTRAGPDNEQFF
TRBD1,TRBV9,TRBJ1-1,NA,TGTGCCAGCAGCGCTATCCAGAGGACAGGATTAAACACTGAAGCTTTCTTT,CASSAIQRTGLNTEAFF
TRBD2,TRBV27,TRBJ2-7,once,TGTGCCAGCCGCCCGAGCTCCAGCGGGGTCTACGAGCAGTACTTC,CASRPSSSGVYEQYF
TRBD1,TRBV5-6,TRBJ1-2,NA,TGTGCCAGCAGCACAACAGGGGATGGAGGCTACACCTTC,CASSTTGDGGYTF
NA,TRBV28,TRBJ1-5,NA,TGTGCCAGCAGGAGGAGCGGCAATCAGCCCCAGCATTTT,CASRRSGNQPQHF
TRBD2,TRBV29-1,TRBJ2-1,NA,TGCAGCGTTGGTCTAGCGGGACTGAACAATGAGCAGTTCTTC,CSVGLAGLNNEQFF
NA,TRBV4-3,TRBJ2-7,NA,TGCGCCAGCAGCCAAGGGGAGTATGGGACCCCGCCCCATTATTCCTACGAGCAGTACTTC,CASSQGEYGTPPHYSYEQYF
TRBD1,TRBV18,TRBJ1-1,once,TGTGCCAGCTCACCACAGACAGGGGTGAACACTGAAGCTTTCTTT,CASSPQTGVNTEAFF
NA,TRBV27,TRBJ2-1,NA,TGTGCCAGCAGTCTTTCCGGGACTCTTGACAATGAGCAGTTCTTC,CASSLSGTLDNEQFF
NA,TRBV4-3,TRBJ2-3,NA,TGCGCCAGCAGCCAAGTCCAGGGAGGAAGCACAGATACGCAGTATTTT,CASSQVQGGSTDTQYF
TRBD1,TRBV7-2,TRBJ1-2,NA,TGTGCCAGCAGCTTAGGTGTGGGGGGACAGGGGGACTATGGCTACACCTTC,CASSLGVGGQGDYGYTF
TRBD1,TRBV5-1,TRBJ2-6,once,TGCGCCAGCAGCCGGACAGGGATCGTCTCTGGGGCCAACGTCCTGACTTTC,CASSRTGIVSGANVLTF
NA,TRBV6-1,TRBJ2-7,NA,TGTGCCAGCAGTGCTAACAGGAAGGGACACGAGCAGTACTTC,CASSANRKGHEQYF
TRBD1,TRBV4-1,TRBJ1-1,NA,TGCGCCAGCAGCCAAGATGGGGACAGCCGCGTAGCTTTCTTT,CASSQDGDSRVAFF
TRBD2,TRBV7-6,TRBJ2-1,NA,TGTGCCAGCAGCTTAGGCTCGGGAGGTAACAATGAGCAGTTCTTC,CASSLGSGGNNEQFF
NA,TRBV19,TRBJ1-3,NA,TGTGCCAGTAGACGGGGTTGGAACACCATATATTTT,CASRRGWNTIYF
TRBD2,TRBV7-2,TRBJ2-7,NA,TGTGCCAGCAGTCCAGACTCTGGACTAGCGGCGTACGAGCAGTACTTC,CASSPDSGLAAYEQYF
TRBD1,TRBV19,TRBJ2-3,NA,TGTGCCAGTAGTGGACAGGGGGTTTTCCTAGCAACGGCAGATACGCAGTATTTT,CASSGQGVFLATADTQYF
NA,TRBV5-1,TRBJ2-7,NA,TGCGCCAGCAGCGAGGACAGTTATTACGAGCAGTACTTC,CASSEDSYYEQYF
TRBD1,TRBV5-1,TRBJ1-2,NA,TGCGCCAGCAGCCCCGGGGACAGGGAAAACTATGGCTACACCTTC,CASSPGDRENYGYTF
NA,TRBV9,TRBJ2-1,NA,TGTGCCAGCAGCACCCGGGACATGAGCTCCTACAATGAGCAGTTCTTC,CASSTRDMSSYNEQFF
NA,TRBV27,TRBJ2-1,NA,TGTGCCAGCAGCCGGCGTCGGACTAACCAAGACAATGAGCAGTTCTTC,CASSRRRTNQDNEQFF
TRBD1,TRBV27,TRBJ1-1,NA,TGTGCCAGCAGTTTAATGTCAGGGGGGAACACTGAAGCTTTCTTT,CASSLMSGGNTEAFF
NA,TRBV7-9,TRBJ2-1,NA,TGTGCCAGCAGCTTAGGATTCCGGGACGGACCCAATGAGCAGTTCTTC,CASSLGFRDGPNEQFF
TRBD1,TRBV5-6,TRBJ1-4,NA,TGTGCCAGCAGCTCGTATATCGACAGGGAGGAAAAACTGTTTTTT,CASSSYIDREEKLFF
NA,TRBV18,TRBJ1-5,NA,TGTGCCAGCTCAGAAGGTAATAGCAATCAGCCCCAGCATTTT,CASSEGNSNQPQHF
NA,TRBV5-5,TRBJ1-5,NA,TGTGCCAGCAGCTTGGAAGGGAGGGGAGATCAGCCCCAGCATTTT,CASSLEGRGDQPQHF
NA,TRBV5-1,TRBJ2-5,NA,TGCGCCAGCGAGGGTGTCCAAGAGACCCAGTACTTC,CASEGVQETQYF
NA,TRBV4-2,TRBJ2-3,NA,TGTGCCAGCAGCCAAGACCCAGCGGGCAGCACAGATACGCAGTATTTT,CASSQDPAGSTDTQYF
TRBD2,TRBV5-1,TRBJ2-2,NA,TGCGCCAGCAGCTTGGGAGCGGGAGGCGGGGAGCTGTTTTTT,CASSLGAGGGELFF
NA,TRBV19,TRBJ1-1,NA,TGTGCCAGTAGTCCGAGAGGGAGTGACACTGAAGCTTTCTTT,CASSPRGSDTEAFF